Listed below are T cell receptor beta chains from one sample, sequenced in a study of T cell responses to AZD1222 COVID-19 vaccine. The method was immunoSEQ multiplex PCR; TCRdb's version includes in-frame clones alone and lacks a portion of them. The sample records about 140,000 clones, more than 80% being singletons. This material consisted of peripheral blood, taken on day 0 of MenACWY control vaccination. The receptor source for this set is an adult in good health. CDR3s leave out the opening cysteine and the closing phenylalanine or tryptophan. Fields, in order: CDR3 protein, V gene, clone size, CDR3 length. Size is stated for part of the rows, as once, few or many counts, or as a class when the clone is expanded.

CDR3: ASSFFTGTGGNQPQH
V: TRBV5-5
size: NA
length: 15

CDR3: ASSRRTGDSGNTIY
V: TRBV5-1
size: NA
length: 14

CDR3: ASSLLDSVAKNIQY
V: TRBV5-6
size: NA
length: 14

CDR3: ASSQDGTAYNEQF
V: TRBV7-9
size: NA
length: 13

CDR3: ATGLVAGGGETQY
V: TRBV24-1
size: NA
length: 13

CDR3: ASSQGMYSEAF
V: TRBV3-1/TRBV3-2
size: NA
length: 11

CDR3: ASTRTVTNYGYT
V: TRBV6-5
size: NA
length: 12

CDR3: ASRFPSPGTEAF
V: TRBV5-1
size: once
length: 12

CDR3: ASSFEGALNSPLH
V: TRBV11-2
size: NA
length: 13

CDR3: ASSLGQGPQEAF
V: TRBV7-9
size: NA
length: 12

CDR3: ASSVLGGGLAGEGELF
V: TRBV9
size: once
length: 16

CDR3: ASSILAGGTNNEQY
V: TRBV27
size: NA
length: 14

CDR3: ASKNGGFTGELF
V: TRBV6-5
size: NA
length: 12

CDR3: ASSEYYGYT
V: TRBV6-1
size: NA
length: 9

CDR3: ANGGGGNYGYT
V: TRBV12-3/TRBV12-4
size: NA
length: 11

CDR3: ASSKNQGKNTEAF
V: TRBV6-5
size: NA
length: 13

CDR3: ASRRRQNTEAF
V: TRBV12-3/TRBV12-4
size: NA
length: 11

CDR3: ASSFKTGMNTEAF
V: TRBV28
size: NA
length: 13